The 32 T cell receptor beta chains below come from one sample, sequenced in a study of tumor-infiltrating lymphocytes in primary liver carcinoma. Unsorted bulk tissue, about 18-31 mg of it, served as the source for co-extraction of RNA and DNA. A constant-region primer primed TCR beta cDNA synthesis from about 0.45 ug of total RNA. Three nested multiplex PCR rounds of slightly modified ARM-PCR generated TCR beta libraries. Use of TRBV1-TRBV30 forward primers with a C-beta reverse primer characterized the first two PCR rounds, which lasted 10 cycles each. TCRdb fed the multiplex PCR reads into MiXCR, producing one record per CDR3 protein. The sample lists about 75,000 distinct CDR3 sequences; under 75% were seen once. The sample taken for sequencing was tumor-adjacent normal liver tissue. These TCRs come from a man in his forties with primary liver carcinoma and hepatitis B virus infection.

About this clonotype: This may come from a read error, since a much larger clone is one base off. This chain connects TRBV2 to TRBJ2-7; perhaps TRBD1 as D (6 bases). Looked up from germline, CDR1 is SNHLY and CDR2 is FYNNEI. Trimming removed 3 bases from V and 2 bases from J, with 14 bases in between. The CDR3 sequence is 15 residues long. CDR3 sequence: CASSENPGAPYEQYF. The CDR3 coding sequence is TGTGCCAGCAGTGAGAACCCAGGGGCCCCCTACGAGCAGTACTTC.

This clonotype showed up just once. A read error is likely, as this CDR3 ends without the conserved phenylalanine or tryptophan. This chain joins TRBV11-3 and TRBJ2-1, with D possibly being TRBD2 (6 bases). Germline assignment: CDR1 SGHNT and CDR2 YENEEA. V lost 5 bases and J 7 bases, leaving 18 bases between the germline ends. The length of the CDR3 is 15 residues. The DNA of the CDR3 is TGTGCCAGCAGCGCCGAGACTAGAAAGATTAATGAGCAGTTCTTA. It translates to CASSAETRKINEQFL.

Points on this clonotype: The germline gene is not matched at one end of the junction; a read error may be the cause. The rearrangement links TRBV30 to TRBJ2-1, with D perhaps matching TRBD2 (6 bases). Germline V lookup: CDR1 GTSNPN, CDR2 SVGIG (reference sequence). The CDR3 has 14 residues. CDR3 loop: CAWRAEGSYNEQFF. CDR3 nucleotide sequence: TGCGCCTGGAGGGCGGAAGGGTCCTACAATGAGCAGTTCTTC.

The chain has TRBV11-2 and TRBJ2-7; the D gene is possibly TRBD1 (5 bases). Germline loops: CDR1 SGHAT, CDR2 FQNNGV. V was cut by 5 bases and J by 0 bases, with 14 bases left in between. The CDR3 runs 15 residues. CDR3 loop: CASSTTDFISYEQYF. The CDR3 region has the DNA TGTGCCAGCAGCACGACAGATTTTATCTCCTACGAGCAGTACTTC.

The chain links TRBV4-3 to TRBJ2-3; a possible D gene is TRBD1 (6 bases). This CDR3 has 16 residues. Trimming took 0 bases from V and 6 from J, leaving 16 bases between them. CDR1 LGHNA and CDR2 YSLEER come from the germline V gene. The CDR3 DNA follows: TGCGCCAGCAGCCAAGAAGAGCGGCAAAGGGGGGATACGCAGTATTTT. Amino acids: CASSQEERQRGDTQYF.

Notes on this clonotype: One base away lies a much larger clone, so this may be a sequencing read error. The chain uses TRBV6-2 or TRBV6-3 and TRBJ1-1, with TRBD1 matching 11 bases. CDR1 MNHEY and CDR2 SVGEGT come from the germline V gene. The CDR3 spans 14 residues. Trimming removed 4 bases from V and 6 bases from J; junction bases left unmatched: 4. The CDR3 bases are TGTGCCAGCAGTTGGACAGGGGGCAACTCTGAAGCTTTCTTT. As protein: CASSWTGGNSEAFF.

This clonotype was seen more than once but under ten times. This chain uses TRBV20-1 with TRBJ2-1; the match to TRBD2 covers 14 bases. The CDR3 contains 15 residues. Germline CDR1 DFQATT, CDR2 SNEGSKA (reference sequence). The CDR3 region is CSYEMGLAGDHEQFF. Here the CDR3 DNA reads TGCAGCTACGAAATGGGACTAGCGGGAGATCATGAGCAGTTCTTC.

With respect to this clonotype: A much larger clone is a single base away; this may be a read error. CDR3 amino acids: CASSGTSSGYSHEQYF. CDR3 sequence (DNA): TGCGCCAGCAGCGGAACTTCCTCAGGATACTCCCACGAGCAGTACTTC. The chain carries TRBV5-1 and TRBJ2-7; no reliable D call. The CDR3 sequence is 16 residues long. The germline CDR1 and CDR2 sequences are SGHRS and YFSETQ. The variable domain in full, with the rest retrieved from reference TRBV5-1 and TRBJ2-7, is KAGVTQTPRYLIKTRGQQVTLSCSPISGHRSVSWYQQTPGQGLQFLFEYFSETQRNKGNFPGRFSGRQFSNSRSEMNVSTLELGDSALYLCASSGTSSGYSHEQYFGPGTRLTVT.

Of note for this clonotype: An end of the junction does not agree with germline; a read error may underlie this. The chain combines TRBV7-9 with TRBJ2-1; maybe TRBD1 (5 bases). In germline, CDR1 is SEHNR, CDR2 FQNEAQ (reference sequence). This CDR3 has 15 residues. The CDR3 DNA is TGTACCAGCAGTGACAGTTTATTCGAAAACAATGAGCAGTTCTTC. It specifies CTSSDSLFENNEQFF.

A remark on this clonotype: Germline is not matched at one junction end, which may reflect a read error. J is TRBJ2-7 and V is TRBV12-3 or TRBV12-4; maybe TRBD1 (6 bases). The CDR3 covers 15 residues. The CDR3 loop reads CASSFGTGHFYDQYF. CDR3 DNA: TGTGCCAGCAGTTTTGGGACGGGACATTTCTACGACCAGTACTTC.

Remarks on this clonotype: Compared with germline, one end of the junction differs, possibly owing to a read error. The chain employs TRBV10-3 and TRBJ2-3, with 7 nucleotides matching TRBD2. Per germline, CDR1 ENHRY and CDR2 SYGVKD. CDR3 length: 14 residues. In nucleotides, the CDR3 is TGTGCCCCTGGGGCTAGCGGCTCCACAGATACGCAGAATTTT. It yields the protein CAPGASGSTDTQNF.

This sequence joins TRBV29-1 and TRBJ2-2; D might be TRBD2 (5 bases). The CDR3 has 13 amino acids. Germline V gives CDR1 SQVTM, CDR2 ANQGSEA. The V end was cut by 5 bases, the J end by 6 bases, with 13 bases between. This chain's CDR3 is CSVKGLESGELFF. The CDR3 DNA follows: TGCAGCGTTAAAGGACTGGAGTCCGGGGAGCTGTTTTTT.

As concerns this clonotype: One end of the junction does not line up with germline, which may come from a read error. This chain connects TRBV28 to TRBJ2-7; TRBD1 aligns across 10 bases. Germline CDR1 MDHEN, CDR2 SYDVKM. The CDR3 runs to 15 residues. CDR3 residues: CVSSLDRGRFHEQYF. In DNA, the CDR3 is TGTGTCAGCAGTTTAGACAGGGGGCGCTTTCACGAGCAGTACTTC.

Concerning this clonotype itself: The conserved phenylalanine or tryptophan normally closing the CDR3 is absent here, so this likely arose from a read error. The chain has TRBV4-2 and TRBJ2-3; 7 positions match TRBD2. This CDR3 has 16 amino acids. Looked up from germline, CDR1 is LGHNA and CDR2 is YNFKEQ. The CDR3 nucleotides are TGTGCTAGCAGCCAAGAACTAGCGCCACGCACAGATACGCAGTATTAT. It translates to CASSQELAPRTDTQYY.

The CDR3 region is CASSLGGSSSEQFF. The CDR3 DNA sequence: TGTGCCAGCAGCTTGGGGGGATCAAGTAGTGAGCAGTTCTTC. This chain joins TRBV11-2 and TRBJ2-1; a possible D gene is TRBD2 (6 bases). V lost 3 bases, J lost 9 bases, and 15 bases lay in between. This CDR3 region has 14 residues. CDR1 is SGHAT and CDR2 is FQNNGV in the germline V gene.

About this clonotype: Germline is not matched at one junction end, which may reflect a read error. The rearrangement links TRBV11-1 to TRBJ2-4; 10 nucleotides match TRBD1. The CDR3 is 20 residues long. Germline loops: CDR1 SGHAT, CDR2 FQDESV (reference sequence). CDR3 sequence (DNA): TGTGCCAGCACCTCAGGGACCCGGGACAGGGGAGATTTAGGCAAAAACACTCAGTACTTC. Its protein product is CASTSGTRDRGDLGKNTQYF.

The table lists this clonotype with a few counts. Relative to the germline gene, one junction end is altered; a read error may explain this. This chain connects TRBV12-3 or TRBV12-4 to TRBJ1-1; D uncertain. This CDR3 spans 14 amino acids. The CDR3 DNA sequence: TGTGCCAGCAGTTTAGGCTGGGAGAACACTGAAGCCTTCTTT. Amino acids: CASSLGWENTEAFF.

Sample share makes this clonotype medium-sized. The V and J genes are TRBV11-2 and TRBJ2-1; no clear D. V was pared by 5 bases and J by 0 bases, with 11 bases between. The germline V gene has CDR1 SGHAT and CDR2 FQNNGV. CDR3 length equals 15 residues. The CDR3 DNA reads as TGTGCCAGCAGCGCAATCCTAAGCTCCTACAATGAGCAGTTCTTC. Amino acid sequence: CASSAILSSYNEQFF.

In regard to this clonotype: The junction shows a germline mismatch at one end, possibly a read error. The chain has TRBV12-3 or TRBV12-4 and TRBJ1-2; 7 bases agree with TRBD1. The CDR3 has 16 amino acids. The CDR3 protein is CASSLRATGPYSGHTF. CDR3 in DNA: TGTGCCAGCAGTTTAAGGGCGACAGGGCCCTATAGTGGCCACACCTTC.

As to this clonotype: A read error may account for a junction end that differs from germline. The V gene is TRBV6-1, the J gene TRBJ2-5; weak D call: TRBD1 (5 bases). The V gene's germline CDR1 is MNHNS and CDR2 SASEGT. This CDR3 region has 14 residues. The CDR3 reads CAISVTVSKEAQYF. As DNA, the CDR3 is TGTGCCATCAGTGTGACAGTCAGCAAAGAGGCCCAGTACTTC.

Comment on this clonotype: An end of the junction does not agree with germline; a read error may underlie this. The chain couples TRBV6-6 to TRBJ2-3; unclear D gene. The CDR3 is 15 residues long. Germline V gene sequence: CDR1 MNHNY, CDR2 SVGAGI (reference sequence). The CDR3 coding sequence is TGTACCAGCAGTTACTCGAATAGTGGCACAGATATGCAGTATTTT. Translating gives CTSSYSNSGTDMQYF.

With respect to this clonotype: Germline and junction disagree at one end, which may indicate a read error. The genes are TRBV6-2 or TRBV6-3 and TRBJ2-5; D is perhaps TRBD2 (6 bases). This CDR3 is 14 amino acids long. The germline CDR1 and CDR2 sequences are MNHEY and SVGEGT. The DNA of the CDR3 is TGTGTCAGCAGTTACGGCGGGACTCAAGAGACCCAGTACTTC. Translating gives CVSSYGGTQETQYF.

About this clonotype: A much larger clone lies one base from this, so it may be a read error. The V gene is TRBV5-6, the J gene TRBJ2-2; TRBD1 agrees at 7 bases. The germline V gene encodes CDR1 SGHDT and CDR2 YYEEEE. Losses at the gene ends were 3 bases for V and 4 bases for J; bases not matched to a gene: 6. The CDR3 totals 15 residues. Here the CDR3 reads CASSWGQTITGELFF. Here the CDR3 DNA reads TGTGCCAGCAGCTGGGGACAGACGATCACCGGGGAGCTGTTTTTT.

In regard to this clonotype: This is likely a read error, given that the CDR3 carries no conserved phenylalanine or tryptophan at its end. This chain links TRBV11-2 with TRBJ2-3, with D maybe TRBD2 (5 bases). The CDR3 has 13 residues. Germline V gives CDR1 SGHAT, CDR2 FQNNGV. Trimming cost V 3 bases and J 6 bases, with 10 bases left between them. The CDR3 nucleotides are TGTGCCAGCAGCTTCGGGGTGGCGGATACGCAGTATCTT. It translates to CASSFGVADTQYL.

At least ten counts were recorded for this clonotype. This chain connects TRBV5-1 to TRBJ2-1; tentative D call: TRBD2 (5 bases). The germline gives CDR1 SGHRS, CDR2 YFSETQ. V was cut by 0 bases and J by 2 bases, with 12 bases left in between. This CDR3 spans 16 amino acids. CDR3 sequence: CASSLGGLGPYNEQFF. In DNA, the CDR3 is TGCGCCAGCAGCTTGGGCGGGCTGGGCCCCTACAATGAGCAGTTCTTC.

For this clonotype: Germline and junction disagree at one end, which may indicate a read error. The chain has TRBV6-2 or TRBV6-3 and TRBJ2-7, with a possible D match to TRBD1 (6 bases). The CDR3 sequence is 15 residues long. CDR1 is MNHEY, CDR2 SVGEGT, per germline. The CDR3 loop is CASTYGDRNSYEQYF. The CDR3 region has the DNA TGTGCCAGCACTTACGGAGACAGGAACTCCTACGAGCAGTACTTC.

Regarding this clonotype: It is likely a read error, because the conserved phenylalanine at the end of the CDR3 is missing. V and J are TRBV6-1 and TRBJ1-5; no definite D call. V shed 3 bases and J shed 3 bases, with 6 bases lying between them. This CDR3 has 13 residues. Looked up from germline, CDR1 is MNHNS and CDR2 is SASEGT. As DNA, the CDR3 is TGTGCCAGCAGTGACAGAGCCAATCAGCCCCAGCATATT. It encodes CASSDRANQPQHI.

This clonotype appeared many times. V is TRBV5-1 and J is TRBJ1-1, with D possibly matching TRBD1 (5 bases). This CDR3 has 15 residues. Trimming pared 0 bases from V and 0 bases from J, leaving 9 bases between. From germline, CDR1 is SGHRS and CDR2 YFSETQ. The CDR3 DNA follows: TGCGCCAGCAGCTTGGGAGAGGGACTGAACACTGAAGCTTTCTTT. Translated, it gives CASSLGEGLNTEAFF.

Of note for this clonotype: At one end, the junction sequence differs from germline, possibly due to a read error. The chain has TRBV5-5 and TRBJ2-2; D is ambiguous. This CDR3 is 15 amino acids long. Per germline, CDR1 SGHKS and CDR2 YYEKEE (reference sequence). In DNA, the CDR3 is TGTGCCAGCAGTTTGGGTTGGACGAACACCCGGGAGCTGTTTTTT. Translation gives CASSLGWTNTRELFF.

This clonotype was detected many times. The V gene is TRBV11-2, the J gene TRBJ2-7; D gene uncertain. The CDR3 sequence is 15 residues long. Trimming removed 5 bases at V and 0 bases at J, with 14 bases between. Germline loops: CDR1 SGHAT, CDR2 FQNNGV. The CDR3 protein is CASSTTDFSSYEQYF. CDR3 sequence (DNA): TGTGCCAGCAGCACCACAGATTTTAGCTCCTACGAGCAGTACTTC.

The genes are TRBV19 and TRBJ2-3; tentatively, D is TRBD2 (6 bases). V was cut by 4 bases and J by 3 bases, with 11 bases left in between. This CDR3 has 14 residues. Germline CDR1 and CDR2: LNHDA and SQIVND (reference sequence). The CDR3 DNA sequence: TGTGCCAGTAGTACCCGAGCGGGTACAGATACGCAGTATTTT. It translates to CASSTRAGTDTQYF.

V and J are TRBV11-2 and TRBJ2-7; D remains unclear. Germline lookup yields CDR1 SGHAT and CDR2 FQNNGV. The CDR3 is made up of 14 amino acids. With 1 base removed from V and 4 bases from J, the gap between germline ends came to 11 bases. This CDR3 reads CASSLAAREYEQYF. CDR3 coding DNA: TGTGCCAGCAGCTTAGCGGCTAGAGAATACGAGCAGTACTTC.